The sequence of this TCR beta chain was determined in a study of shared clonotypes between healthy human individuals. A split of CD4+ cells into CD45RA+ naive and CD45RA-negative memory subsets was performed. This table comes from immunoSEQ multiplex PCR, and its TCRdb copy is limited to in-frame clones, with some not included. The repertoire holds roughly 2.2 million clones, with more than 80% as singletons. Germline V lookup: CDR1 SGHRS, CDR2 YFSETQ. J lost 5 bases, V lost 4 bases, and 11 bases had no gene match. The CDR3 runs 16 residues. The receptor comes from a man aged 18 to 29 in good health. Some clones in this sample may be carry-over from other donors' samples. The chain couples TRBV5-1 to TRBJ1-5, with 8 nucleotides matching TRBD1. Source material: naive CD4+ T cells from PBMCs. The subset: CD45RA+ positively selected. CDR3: CASSVTPGGGDQPQHF. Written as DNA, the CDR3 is TGCGCCAGCAGCGTCACCCCAGGGGGCGGTGATCAGCCCCAGCATTTT. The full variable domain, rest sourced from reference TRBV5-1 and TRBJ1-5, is KAGVTQTPRYLIKTRGQQVTLSCSPISGHRSVSWYQQTPGQGLQFLFEYFSETQRNKGNFPGRFSGRQFSNSRSEMNVSTLELGDSALYLCASSVTPGGGDQPQHFGDGTRLSIL.